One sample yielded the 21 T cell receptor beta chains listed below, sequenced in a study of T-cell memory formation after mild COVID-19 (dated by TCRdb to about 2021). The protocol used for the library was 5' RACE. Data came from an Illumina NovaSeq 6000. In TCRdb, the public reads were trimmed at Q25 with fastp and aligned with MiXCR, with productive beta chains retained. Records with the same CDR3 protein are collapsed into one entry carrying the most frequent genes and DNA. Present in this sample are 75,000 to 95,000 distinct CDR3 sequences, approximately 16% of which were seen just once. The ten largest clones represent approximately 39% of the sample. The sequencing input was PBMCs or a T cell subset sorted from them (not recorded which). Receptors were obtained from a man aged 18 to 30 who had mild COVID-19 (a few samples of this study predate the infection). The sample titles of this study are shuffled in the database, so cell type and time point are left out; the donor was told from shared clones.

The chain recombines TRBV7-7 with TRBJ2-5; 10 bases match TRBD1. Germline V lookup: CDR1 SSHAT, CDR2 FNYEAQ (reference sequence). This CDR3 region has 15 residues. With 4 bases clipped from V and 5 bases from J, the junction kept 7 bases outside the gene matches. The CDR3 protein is CASSSRGTGDETQYF. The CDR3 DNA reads TGTGCCAGCAGCTCTCGAGGGACAGGGGACGAGACCCAGTACTTC.

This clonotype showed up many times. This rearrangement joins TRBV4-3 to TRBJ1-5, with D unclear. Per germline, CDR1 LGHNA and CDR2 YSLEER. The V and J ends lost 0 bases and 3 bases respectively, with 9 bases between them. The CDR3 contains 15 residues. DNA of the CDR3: TGCGCCAGCAGCCAAGAGTTGGGAGTCAATCAGCCCCAGCATTTT. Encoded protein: CASSQELGVNQPQHF.

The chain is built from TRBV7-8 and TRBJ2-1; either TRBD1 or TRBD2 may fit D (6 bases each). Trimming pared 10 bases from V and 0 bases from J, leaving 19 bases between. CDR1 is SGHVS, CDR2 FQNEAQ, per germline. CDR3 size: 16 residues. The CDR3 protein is CATTTGALSSYNEQFF. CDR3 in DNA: TGTGCCACCACTACGGGGGCCCTCAGCTCCTACAATGAGCAGTTCTTC.

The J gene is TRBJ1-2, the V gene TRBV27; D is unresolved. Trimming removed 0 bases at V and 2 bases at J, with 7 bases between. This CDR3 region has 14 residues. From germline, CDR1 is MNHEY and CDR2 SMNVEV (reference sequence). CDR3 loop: CASSLSTTNYGYTF. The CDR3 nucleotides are TGTGCCAGCAGTTTATCCACAACCAACTATGGCTACACCTTC.

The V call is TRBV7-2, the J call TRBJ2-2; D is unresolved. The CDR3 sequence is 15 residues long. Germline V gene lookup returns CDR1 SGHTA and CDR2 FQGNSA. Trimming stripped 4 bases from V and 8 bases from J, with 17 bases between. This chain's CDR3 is CASSSEATVVGELFF. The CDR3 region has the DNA TGTGCCAGCAGCTCCGAGGCCACCGTTGTTGGGGAGCTGTTTTTT.

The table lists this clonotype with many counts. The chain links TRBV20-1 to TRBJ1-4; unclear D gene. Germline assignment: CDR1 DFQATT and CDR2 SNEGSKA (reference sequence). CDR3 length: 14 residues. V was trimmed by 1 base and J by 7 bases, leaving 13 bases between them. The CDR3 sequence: CSARGTILGEKLFF. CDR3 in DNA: TGCAGTGCTAGAGGGACCATCCTCGGTGAAAAACTGTTTTTT.

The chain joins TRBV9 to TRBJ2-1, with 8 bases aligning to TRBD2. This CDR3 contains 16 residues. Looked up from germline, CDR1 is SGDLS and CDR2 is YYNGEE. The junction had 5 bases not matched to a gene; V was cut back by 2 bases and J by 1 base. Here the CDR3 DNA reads TGTGCCAGCAGCGTGGTCGGGACTAGTTCCTACAATGAGCAGTTCTTC. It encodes CASSVVGTSSYNEQFF.

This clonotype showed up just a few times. The CDR3 loop is CSALIPGGLLPTDTQYF. The CDR3, as DNA: TGCAGTGCCCTTATCCCGGGGGGCTTACTACCCACAGATACGCAGTATTTT. The chain combines TRBV20-1 with TRBJ2-3; possible D gene TRBD2, 7 bases. Looked up from germline, CDR1 is DFQATT and CDR2 is SNEGSKA (reference sequence). The CDR3 sequence is 17 residues long. V was shortened by 6 bases and J by 2 bases, with 24 bases between the two germline ends.

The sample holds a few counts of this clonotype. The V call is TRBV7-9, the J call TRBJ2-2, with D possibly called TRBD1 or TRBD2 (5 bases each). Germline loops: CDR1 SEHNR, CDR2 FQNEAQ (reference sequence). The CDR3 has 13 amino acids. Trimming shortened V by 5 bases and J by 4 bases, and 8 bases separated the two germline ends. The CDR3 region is CASSKGTTGELFF. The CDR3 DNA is TGTGCCAGCAGCAAAGGGACCACCGGGGAGCTGTTTTTT.

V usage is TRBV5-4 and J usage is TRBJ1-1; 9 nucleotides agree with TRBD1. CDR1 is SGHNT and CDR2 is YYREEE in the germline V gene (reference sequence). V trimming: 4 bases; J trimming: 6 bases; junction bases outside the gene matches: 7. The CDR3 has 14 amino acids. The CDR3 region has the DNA TGTGCCAGCAGCGGGACAGGGTTTAGGTCTGAAGCTTTCTTT. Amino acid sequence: CASSGTGFRSEAFF.

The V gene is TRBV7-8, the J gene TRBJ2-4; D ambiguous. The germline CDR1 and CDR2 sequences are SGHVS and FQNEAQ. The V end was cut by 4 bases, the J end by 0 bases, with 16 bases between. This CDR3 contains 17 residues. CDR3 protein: CASSSTAVSLAKNIQYF. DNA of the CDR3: TGTGCCAGCAGCTCCACCGCGGTCTCACTAGCCAAAAACATTCAGTACTTC.

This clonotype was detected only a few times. In DNA, the CDR3 is TGCAGTGCTAGGGACTTCATAAGGGATACGCAGTATTTT. Protein: CSARDFIRDTQYF. The chain uses TRBV20-1 and TRBJ2-3; D perhaps matches TRBD2 (5 bases). CDR3 length: 13 residues. Trimming took 3 bases from V and 6 from J, leaving 13 bases between them. Germline-derived CDR1 and CDR2 are DFQATT and SNEGSKA (reference sequence).

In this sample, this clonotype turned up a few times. The CDR3 nucleotides are TGCAGCGCCGGACCGGGAGGGACTGAAGCTTTCTTT. It codes for CSAGPGGTEAFF. The J gene is TRBJ1-1, the V gene TRBV29-1; D is unclear. The CDR3 spans 12 residues. Germline loops: CDR1 SQVTM, CDR2 ANQGSEA. Deletions cut 7 bases from V and 5 bases from J, with 14 bases between.

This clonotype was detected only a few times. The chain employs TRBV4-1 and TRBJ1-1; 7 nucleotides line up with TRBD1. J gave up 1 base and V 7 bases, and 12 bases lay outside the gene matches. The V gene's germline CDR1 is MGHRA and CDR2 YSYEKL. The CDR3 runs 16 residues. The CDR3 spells CASKPIQTGPNTEAFF. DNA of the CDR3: TGCGCCAGCAAACCGATTCAGACAGGGCCGAACACTGAAGCTTTCTTT.

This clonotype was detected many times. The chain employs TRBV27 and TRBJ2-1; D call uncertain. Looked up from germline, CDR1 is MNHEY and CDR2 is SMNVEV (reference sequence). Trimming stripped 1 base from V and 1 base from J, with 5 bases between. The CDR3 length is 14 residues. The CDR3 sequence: CASSLFGSYNEQFF. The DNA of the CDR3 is TGTGCCAGCAGTTTATTTGGTTCCTACAATGAGCAGTTCTTC.

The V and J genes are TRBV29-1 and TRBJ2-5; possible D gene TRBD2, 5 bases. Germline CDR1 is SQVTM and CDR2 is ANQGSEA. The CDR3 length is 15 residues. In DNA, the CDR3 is TGCAGTGGTGATGGGAGTTTGGGTAGGGAGGAGACCCAGTACTTC. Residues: CSGDGSLGREETQYF.

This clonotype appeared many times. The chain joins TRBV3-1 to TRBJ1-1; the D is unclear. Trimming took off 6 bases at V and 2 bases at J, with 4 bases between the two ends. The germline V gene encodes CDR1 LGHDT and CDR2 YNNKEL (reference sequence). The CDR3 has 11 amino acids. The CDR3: CASRPNTEAFF. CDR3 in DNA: TGTGCCAGCAGACCAAACACTGAAGCTTTCTTT.

The CDR3 protein is CASSAQGPGAKNIQYF. CDR3 sequence (DNA): TGTGCCAGCAGCGCCCAAGGGCCTGGGGCCAAAAACATTCAGTACTTC. The chain uses TRBV11-2 and TRBJ2-4; D is unclear. Germline lookup yields CDR1 SGHAT and CDR2 FQNNGV. The V gene lost 5 bases and the J gene lost 1 base, with 15 bases spanning the gap. The CDR3 length is 16 residues.

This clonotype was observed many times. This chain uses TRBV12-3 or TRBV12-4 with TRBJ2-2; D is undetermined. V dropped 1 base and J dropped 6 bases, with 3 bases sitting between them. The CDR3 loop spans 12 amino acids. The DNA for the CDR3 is TGTGCCAGCAGTTTAGGGGCCGGGGAGCTGTTTTTT. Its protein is CASSLGAGELFF.

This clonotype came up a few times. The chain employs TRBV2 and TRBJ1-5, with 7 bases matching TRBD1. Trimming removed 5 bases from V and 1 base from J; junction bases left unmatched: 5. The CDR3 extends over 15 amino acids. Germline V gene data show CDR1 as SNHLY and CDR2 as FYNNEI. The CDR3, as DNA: TGTGCCAGCAGTCGACAGGGAGTAAGCAATCAGCCCCAGCATTTT. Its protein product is CASSRQGVSNQPQHF.

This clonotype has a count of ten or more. CDR3 sequence reads: CASSLSANTEAFF. In nucleotides, the CDR3 is TGTGCCAGCAGCTTATCAGCGAACACTGAAGCTTTCTTT. This sequence joins TRBV7-3 and TRBJ1-1, with D hard to call. V gave up 2 bases and J gave up 1 base, with 5 bases separating them. The CDR3 contains 13 residues. Germline V gene data show CDR1 as SGHTA and CDR2 as FQGTGA.